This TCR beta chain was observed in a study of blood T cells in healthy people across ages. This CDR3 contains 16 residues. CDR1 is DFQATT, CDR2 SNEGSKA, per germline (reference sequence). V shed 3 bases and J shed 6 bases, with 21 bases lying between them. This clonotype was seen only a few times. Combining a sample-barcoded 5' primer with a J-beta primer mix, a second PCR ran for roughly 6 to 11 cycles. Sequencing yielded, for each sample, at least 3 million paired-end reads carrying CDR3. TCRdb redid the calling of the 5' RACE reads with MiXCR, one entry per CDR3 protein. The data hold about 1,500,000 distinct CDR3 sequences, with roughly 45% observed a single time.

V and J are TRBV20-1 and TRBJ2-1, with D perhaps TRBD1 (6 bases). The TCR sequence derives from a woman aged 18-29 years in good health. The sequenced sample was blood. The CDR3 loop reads CSARLPPHTGFNEQFF. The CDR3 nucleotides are TGCAGTGCTAGGCTTCCCCCTCACACAGGGTTCAATGAGCAGTTCTTC.